The 26 T cell receptor beta chains in this list originate from one sample, sequenced in a study of blood T cell repertoires in COVID-19. Profiling relied on immunoSEQ multiplex PCR, and the TCRdb table lists in-frame clones only, not all of them. The top ten hold about 6.1% of the sample, which has 280,000 or so clones, approximately 90% seen once. The sequencing input was PBMCs or T cells enriched from blood (not recorded which). The origin of the receptors is a woman in her thirties or forties who had recovered from COVID-19.

The rearrangement joins TRBV5-1 to TRBJ2-2; 11 bases match TRBD2. The germline gives CDR1 SGHRS, CDR2 YFSETQ. This CDR3 comprises 16 residues. Trimming removed 0 bases from V and 6 bases from J; junction bases left unmatched: 4. The CDR3 reads CASSLAASGRPGELFF. CDR3 nucleotides: TGCGCCAGCAGCTTGGCGGCTAGCGGGAGGCCCGGGGAGCTGTTTTTT.

The genes are TRBV9 and TRBJ2-3, with TRBD1 matching over 8 bases. The CDR3 covers 16 residues. V lost 1 base, J lost 1 base, and 5 bases stayed unmatched. Germline lookup yields CDR1 SGDLS and CDR2 YYNGEE. The CDR3 spells CASSVQTGGGTDTQYF. The DNA of the CDR3 is TGTGCCAGCAGCGTACAAACAGGGGGTGGCACAGATACGCAGTATTTT.

This clone appeared once. This chain connects TRBV5-4 to TRBJ1-4, with 7 bases aligning to TRBD1. With V trimmed by 0 bases and J by 5 bases, 4 bases remained unmatched. The germline gives CDR1 SGHNT, CDR2 YYREEE (reference sequence). There are 15 residues in the CDR3. This CDR3 is CASSLGTGRNEKLFF. CDR3 coding DNA: TGTGCCAGCAGCTTGGGGACAGGCCGGAATGAAAAACTGTTTTTT.

This chain connects TRBV28 to TRBJ2-7; TRBD2 aligns across 7 bases. The CDR3 has 15 residues. The germline V gene has CDR1 MDHEN and CDR2 SYDVKM. J gave up 3 bases and V 2 bases, and 7 bases lay outside the gene matches. The CDR3 loop is CASSLVRGGSYEQYF. The CDR3 coding sequence is TGTGCCAGCAGTTTAGTGAGGGGAGGGAGCTACGAGCAGTACTTC.

The J gene is TRBJ2-7, the V gene TRBV2; D uncertain. The CDR3 consists of 13 residues. CDR1 and CDR2 (germline): SNHLY, FYNNEI. V was shortened by 3 bases and J by 2 bases, with 8 bases between the two germline ends. In DNA form, the CDR3 reads TGTGCCAGCAGTGAGTCAACACCCTACGAGCAGTACTTC. Translation: CASSESTPYEQYF. Looking up the rest from reference TRBV2 and TRBJ2-7 gives the full variable domain: EPEVTQTPSHQVTQMGQEVILRCVPISNHLYFYWYRQILGQKVEFLVSFYNNEISEKSEIFDDQFSVERPDGSNFTLKIRSTKLEDSAMYFCASSESTPYEQYFGPGTRLTVT.

This chain joins TRBV20-1 and TRBJ1-2; D is ambiguous. The CDR3 is 11 amino acids. The V gene's germline CDR1 is DFQATT and CDR2 SNEGSKA (reference sequence). V was pared by 3 bases and J by 8 bases, with 10 bases between. Here the CDR3 DNA reads TGCAGTGCTAGCCGGGGTCGCGGCTACACCTTC. Translation: CSASRGRGYTF.

J is TRBJ2-1 and V is TRBV27; D call uncertain. V was pared by 2 bases and J by 5 bases, with 10 bases between. Germline V CDR1 and CDR2: MNHEY, SMNVEV (reference sequence). The length of the CDR3 is 14 residues. Here the CDR3 DNA reads TGTGCCAGCAGTTTAAGAGGTCCAAACAATGAGCAGTTCTTC. Protein sequence: CASSLRGPNNEQFF.

V gene TRBV2 combines with J gene TRBJ2-1; 7 bases align to TRBD2. CDR3 length: 14 residues. V lost 6 bases, J lost 5 bases, and 7 bases stayed unmatched. Germline V CDR1 and CDR2: SNHLY, FYNNEI. CDR3 sequence reads: CASSPGTTNNEQFF. The CDR3 DNA reads TGTGCCAGCAGCCCCGGGACTACGAACAATGAGCAGTTCTTC.

This clone has a single count. The V call is TRBV7-2, the J call TRBJ2-1; D is undetermined. The V and J ends lost 2 bases and 0 bases respectively, with 8 bases between them. The CDR3 is 15 residues long. Per germline, CDR1 SGHTA and CDR2 FQGNSA. CDR3 DNA sequence: TGTGCCAGCAGCTTAAACATCGCCTCCTACAATGAGCAGTTCTTC. It translates to CASSLNIASYNEQFF.

The genes are TRBV28 and TRBJ1-6; 8 positions agree with TRBD1. CDR3 length: 15 amino acids. Germline V gene sequence: CDR1 MDHEN, CDR2 SYDVKM. V was clipped by 5 bases and J by 7 bases; unmatched bases: 7. The CDR3 region is CASSPPTGANSPLHF. The DNA of the CDR3 is TGTGCCAGCAGTCCCCCGACAGGGGCAAATTCACCCCTCCACTTT.

J is TRBJ1-1 and V is TRBV6-5, with D unresolved. The CDR3 is 13 amino acids. The ends were cut back, 8 bases at V and 1 base at J, with 11 bases in the middle. Germline V CDR1 and CDR2: MNHEY, SVGAGI. The CDR3 here is CASSDWRNTEAFF. The CDR3 nucleotides are TGTGCCAGCTCTGATTGGAGGAACACTGAAGCTTTCTTT.

The V and J genes are TRBV5-1 and TRBJ2-5; D gene ambiguous. Germline V gene data show CDR1 as SGHRS and CDR2 as YFSETQ. The V gene lost 5 bases and the J gene lost 2 bases, with 13 bases spanning the gap. The CDR3 length is 14 residues. The CDR3 bases are TGCGCCAGCAGGGTACGTGAGGTTCAAGAGACCCAGTACTTC. This encodes CASRVREVQETQYF.

This chain links TRBV11-2 with TRBJ2-1, with 7 bases fitting TRBD2. The CDR3 extends over 13 amino acids. Germline lookup yields CDR1 SGHAT and CDR2 FQNNGV. J lost 12 bases, V lost 3 bases, and 8 bases had no gene match. The CDR3 coding sequence is TGTGCCAGCAGCTTGGACGGCCCTAGCGGGCAGTTCTTC. It specifies CASSLDGPSGQFF.

The genes are TRBV5-1 and TRBJ2-3, with a tentative D call TRBD1 (6 bases). The CDR3 totals 12 residues. V was pared by 5 bases and J by 6 bases, with 10 bases between. The germline V gene has CDR1 SGHRS and CDR2 YFSETQ. In DNA, the CDR3 is TGCGCCAGCAGTAGGGGGTCGGATACGCAGTATTTT. Amino acids: CASSRGSDTQYF. Full variable domain (remainder filled in from reference TRBV5-1 and TRBJ2-3): KAGVTQTPRYLIKTRGQQVTLSCSPISGHRSVSWYQQTPGQGLQFLFEYFSETQRNKGNFPGRFSGRQFSNSRSEMNVSTLELGDSALYLCASSRGSDTQYFGPGTRLTVL.

The chain carries TRBV6-5 and TRBJ2-2; tentative D call: TRBD2 (5 bases). There are 13 residues in the CDR3. Trimming left V 7 bases short and J 5 bases short, with 11 bases between. CDR1 is MNHEY, CDR2 SVGAGI, per germline. The CDR3 DNA reads as TGTGCCAGCACCGTCGGGGTAACCGGGGAGCTGTTTTTT. This sequence encodes CASTVGVTGELFF.

The V gene is TRBV6-2 or TRBV6-3, the J gene TRBJ1-5; no firm D call. The V end was cut by 2 bases, the J end by 7 bases, with 12 bases between. Per the germline V gene, CDR1 is MNHEY and CDR2 is SVGEGT. The CDR3 consists of 14 residues. CDR3 sequence: CASSYSSRRQPQHF. CDR3 nucleotide sequence: TGTGCCAGCAGTTACAGCTCCAGGAGGCAGCCCCAGCATTTT.

The chain links TRBV30 to TRBJ2-3, with TRBD1 matching 7 bases. CDR3 size: 13 residues. The V segment lost 2 bases and the J segment 15 bases; nucleotides outside the gene matches: 14. The V gene's germline CDR1 is GTSNPN and CDR2 SVGIG (reference sequence). The CDR3 coding sequence is TGTGCCTGGAGTCCAATGGGGACAGATCGGCCCTATTTT. It codes for CAWSPMGTDRPYF. Looking up the rest from reference TRBV30 and TRBJ2-3 gives the full variable domain: SQTIHQWPATLVQPVGSPLSLECTVEGTSNPNLYWYRQAAGRGLQLLFYSVGIGQISSEVPQNLSASRPQDRQFILSSKKLLLSDSGFYLCAWSPMGTDRPYFGPGTRLTVL.

This chain connects TRBV25-1 to TRBJ2-1; 9 nucleotides line up with TRBD2. CDR1 MGHDK and CDR2 SYGVNS come from the germline V gene. This CDR3 spans 16 amino acids. V gave up 5 bases and J gave up 3 bases; unmatched junction bases: 8. DNA for the CDR3: TGTGCCAGCAGTACAAAGAGGACTAGCGTCTACAATGAGCAGTTCTTC. Its protein is CASSTKRTSVYNEQFF.

The chain has TRBV4-1 and TRBJ1-1; the D is unclear. This CDR3 spans 17 amino acids. Germline V gene sequence: CDR1 MGHRA, CDR2 YSYEKL. Trimming cost V 0 bases and J 0 bases, with 14 bases left between them. Here the CDR3 DNA reads TGCGCCAGCAGCCAAGATGCGGGCAGGCACTTGAACACTGAAGCTTTCTTT. Translating gives CASSQDAGRHLNTEAFF.

This chain connects TRBV28 to TRBJ2-5; 7 nucleotides agree with TRBD1. The CDR3 loop spans 14 amino acids. Germline-derived CDR1 and CDR2 are MDHEN and SYDVKM. The V segment lost 2 bases and the J segment 3 bases; nucleotides outside the gene matches: 3. The CDR3 DNA reads TGTGCCAGCAGTTTACCACAGGGGAAAGAGACCCAGTACTTC. Residues: CASSLPQGKETQYF.

This chain connects TRBV24-1 to TRBJ1-1, with 12 bases that match TRBD1. From germline, CDR1 is KGHDR and CDR2 SFDVKD. The CDR3 sequence is 14 residues long. J gave up 12 bases and V 4 bases, and 8 bases lay outside the gene matches. The CDR3 is CATSDPGTGGRTFF. CDR3 sequence (DNA): TGTGCCACCAGTGACCCCGGGACAGGGGGCAGGACTTTCTTT.

The J gene is TRBJ1-4, the V gene TRBV19, with 8 positions matching TRBD1. Germline V gives CDR1 LNHDA, CDR2 SQIVND (reference sequence). CDR3 length: 15 residues. Trimming removed 6 bases from V and 9 bases from J; junction bases left unmatched: 12. CDR3 in DNA: TGTGCCAGTAGCTCCACACAGGGGGGGACTAAAAAACTGTTTTTT. Its protein product is CASSSTQGGTKKLFF.

The chain has TRBV5-1 and TRBJ2-3, with TRBD2 matching 11 bases. The V gene end was trimmed by 1 base and the J gene end by 2 bases; junction bases not matched to a gene: 9. This CDR3 contains 18 residues. CDR1 and CDR2 (germline): SGHRS, YFSETQ. DNA of the CDR3: TGCGCCAGCAGCTTGAGTGCGCTACTAGCGGGAGCCACAGATACGCAGTATTTT. It translates to CASSLSALLAGATDTQYF.

The chain carries TRBV2 and TRBJ1-2; 11 bases align to TRBD1. V trimming: 7 bases; J trimming: 7 bases; junction bases outside the gene matches: 11. Per germline, CDR1 SNHLY and CDR2 FYNNEI. The CDR3 is 15 amino acids. The DNA of the CDR3 is TGTGCCAGCATCGGACAGGGGGCTTTGCCAGTTGGCTACACCTTC. Encoded protein: CASIGQGALPVGYTF.

This chain joins TRBV24-1 and TRBJ2-1, with TRBD2 matching 10 bases. V was pared by 1 base and J by 1 base, with 9 bases of the junction left unmatched. Germline V gene sequence: CDR1 KGHDR, CDR2 SFDVKD. The CDR3 totals 19 residues. As DNA, the CDR3 is TGTGCCACCAGTGATTTACCCGGACTAGCGGCGACTTCCTACAATGAGCAGTTCTTC. Translating gives CATSDLPGLAATSYNEQFF.

J is TRBJ1-3 and V is TRBV28, with D perhaps matching TRBD1 (5 bases). Trimming removed 6 bases from V and 2 bases from J, with 8 bases in between. Germline V lookup: CDR1 MDHEN, CDR2 SYDVKM. The CDR3 is 13 amino acids. The CDR3 coding sequence is TGTGCCAGCAGGGGGGGAGCTGGAAACACCATATATTTT. Its protein product is CASRGGAGNTIYF.